This T cell receptor beta chain was sequenced for a study of beta chain features in type 1 diabetes (dated by TCRdb to 2017 to 2018). For the study in its entirety: Mean age, gender distribution, total cell number and subset yield did not differ between patients and healthy donors. A total of approximately 100 million sorted cells were examined across all samples, and the number of cells per subset was strongly correlated with RNA yield. In the study, TCRB repertoires of sorted circulating CD4+ T cell subsets from recently diagnosed type 1 diabetes patients were compared with those of matched healthy donors. Whereas all 28 donors provided naive and central memory subsets, regulatory and stem cell-like memory subsets were isolated from just 8 patients and about 8 healthy donors. Study-wide conclusions, independent of this receptor: Because the HLA sub-analyses included only small numbers of individuals, any influence of HLA type on TCRB rearrangement was left unresolved. Naive, central memory and regulatory TCRB repertoires appeared more similar among patients than among healthy donors. A moderate but significant shortening of TCRB CDR3 length was observed in type 1 diabetes patients in all four CD4+ subsets. Because cDNA rather than genomic DNA was sequenced, highly expressing activated cells could have been over-represented, although no difference in activation and CD3 levels was found between groups. At VDJ recombination sites, patients with type 1 diabetes made fewer insertions and deleted more nucleotides, a pattern implying thymic rearrangement abnormalities. Shorter templates might be favored by PCR, yet because patient and control samples were amplified and corrected together, any such skew would affect both groups equally.

The entire isolated RNA was reverse transcribed using the High Capacity cDNA Reverse Transcription Kit, and thus expressed TCRB transcripts were sequenced. For stem cell-like memory T cell samples, survey-depth immunoSEQ sequencing was used, averaging around 1 million total reads per sample. After sorted cells were lysed in RLT buffer, RNA was extracted with DNase-treated RNeasy Micro or Mini kits, with the choice depending on cell number. To prevent cross-contamination, every cell subset was processed on its own, while patient and healthy donor samples were processed together. TCRB sequences were amplified from cDNA with the immunoSEQ multiplex PCR, producing 87-bp fragments spanning the CDR3 region. Amplicons were sequenced on the Illumina HiSeq platform. The original methods were these. Synthetic template baselines were used to correct PCR bias computationally, reads within Hamming distance 2 were collapsed together, and singletons that could not be merged were discarded. By aligning reads against IMGT, V, D and J genes, CDR3 length, and insertions or deletions at six rearrangement sites were assigned. Clonotype counts were normalized to sorted cell number within each subset before computing true diversity and Gini coefficients with the tcR R package. The overlap coefficient, calculated on TCRB nucleotide sequences, was used to quantify repertoire sharing. In TCRdb, the immuneACCESS table is reduced to in-frame sequences with V and J assigned. These tables do not hold every clone; where another copy was compared, an unresolved V gene accounts for under half, and the others remain unexplained. That table furnishes V, J and clone size, whereas the DNA furnished D and trimming. Here the sample has about 110,000 clones; 40% occur a single time. The ten largest clonotypes hold more than 0.06% of the sample.

Remarks on this clone: Its antigen target is currently unknown. No base qualities exist here, and no much larger clone lies one base off it.

A single peripheral blood draw of around 120 mL on average was collected from each donor into heparinised tubes. A BD FACSAria II and a panel including CD45RO, CCR7, CD25, CD127, CD95 and CD27 were used to sort naive, central memory, regulatory and stem cell-like memory CD4+ T cells. All sorted populations exceeded 98% purity. Right away, PBMCs were isolated by Lymphoprep density gradient centrifugation and were stained directly, with no culture step. So that batch effects would be minimized, each experiment stained and sorted samples in pairs, pairing one healthy donor with one patient. Looking up the germline V gene yields CDR1 SNHLY and CDR2 FYNNEI. Its CDR3 holds 11 amino acids, cysteine through phenylalanine. Solely the CDR3 DNA is kept, with 33 bases framed from the first base. V gives up 8 bases and J gives up 7 bases, and the segment between their germline ends measures 11 bases.

The origin of this receptor is a woman between 18 and 29 years old in good health. Sequencing was performed on stem cell memory CD4+ T cells from blood. The cell subset or site label, as the study defines it: stem cell-like memory CD4+ T cells. This chain joins TRBV2 to TRBJ1-1; the D gene is perhaps TRBD1, from 5 matching bases. The nucleotides read TGTGCCAGCGCCAGGGCAGATGAAGCTTTCTTT. The encoded protein is CASARADEAFF.